The clone carrying this TCR beta chain occurred many times. Its specificity is not known. This sample stems from a study of molecular identifiers for immune sequencing clone quantification. Study-level background: The replicates split RNA from roughly 20,000 or 100,000 naive CD8 cells five ways and sequenced four.

Regarding the study as a whole: Clone sizes that are highly expanded could be underestimated when identical TCR molecules share a barcode.

V was cut by 1 base and J by 4 bases, with 5 bases left in between. Germline-derived CDR1 and CDR2 are GTSNPN and SVGIG (reference sequence). The CDR3 length is 12 residues. Previously reported methods and listed TCR primers produced the bulk TCR libraries. TCRdb reanalysed the PCR reads using MiXCR and keeps one entry per CDR3 protein. Of 97,000 or so distinct CDR3 sequences listed, roughly 24% are singletons. Input for naive CD8 libraries was about 18,000 to 1,000,000 sorted cells; the RNA fraction used was 10%, 30% or 50%. The chain employs TRBV30 and TRBJ1-5, with no clear D. Specimen: naive CD8+ T cells from blood, with Jurkat cell RNA spiked in. Subset defined: FACS-sorted CD8+CD4-CCR7+CD45RA+ naive T cells. This clonotype was sampled from a human donor in good health. Some libraries in this study had Jurkat cell RNA spiked in. CDR3 amino acids: CAWSDPNQPQHF. The CDR3 nucleotides are TGTGCCTGGAGTGACCCGAATCAGCCCCAGCATTTT. Looking up the rest from reference TRBV30 and TRBJ1-5 gives the full variable domain: SQTIHQWPATLVQPVGSPLSLECTVEGTSNPNLYWYRQAAGRGLQLLFYSVGIGQISSEVPQNLSASRPQDRQFILSSKKLLLSDSGFYLCAWSDPNQPQHFGDGTRLSIL.